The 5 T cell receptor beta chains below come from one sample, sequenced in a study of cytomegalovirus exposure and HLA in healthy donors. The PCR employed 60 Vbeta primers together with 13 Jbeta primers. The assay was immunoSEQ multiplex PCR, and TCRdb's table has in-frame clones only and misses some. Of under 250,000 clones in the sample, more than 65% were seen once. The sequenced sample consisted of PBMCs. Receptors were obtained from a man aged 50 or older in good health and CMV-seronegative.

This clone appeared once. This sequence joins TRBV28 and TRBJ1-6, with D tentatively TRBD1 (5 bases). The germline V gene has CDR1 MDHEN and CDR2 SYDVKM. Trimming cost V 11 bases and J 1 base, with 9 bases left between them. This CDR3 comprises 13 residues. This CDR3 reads CAGGRSYNSPLHF. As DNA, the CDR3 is TGTGCCGGGGGGAGGTCCTATAATTCACCCCTCCACTTT.

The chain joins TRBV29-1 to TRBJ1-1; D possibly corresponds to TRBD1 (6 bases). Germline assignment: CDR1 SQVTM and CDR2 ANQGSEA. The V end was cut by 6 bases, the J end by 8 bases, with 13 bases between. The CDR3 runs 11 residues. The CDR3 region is CSVLPGAEAFF. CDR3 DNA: TGCAGCGTGCTACCAGGGGCGGAAGCTTTCTTT.

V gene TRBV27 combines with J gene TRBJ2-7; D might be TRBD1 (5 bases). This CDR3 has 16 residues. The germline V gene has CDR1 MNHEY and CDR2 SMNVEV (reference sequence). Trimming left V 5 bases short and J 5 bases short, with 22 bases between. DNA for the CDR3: TGTGCCAGCAGTCCGGACCCCGCAGGGATTACCCACGAGCAGTACTTC. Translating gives CASSPDPAGITHEQYF.

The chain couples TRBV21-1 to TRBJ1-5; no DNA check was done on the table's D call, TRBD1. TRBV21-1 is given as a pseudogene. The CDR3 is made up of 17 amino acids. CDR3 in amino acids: CASTPPRGQGERQPQHF. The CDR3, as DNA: TGTGCCAGCACCCCGCCGAGAGGACAGGGGGAACGACAGCCCCAGCATTTT.

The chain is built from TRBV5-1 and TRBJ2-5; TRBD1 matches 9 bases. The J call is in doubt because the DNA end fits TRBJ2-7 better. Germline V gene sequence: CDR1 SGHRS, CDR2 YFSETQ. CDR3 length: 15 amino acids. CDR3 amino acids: CASSLAWDRAYEQYF. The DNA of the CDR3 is TGCGCCAGCAGCTTGGCGTGGGACAGGGCCTACGAGCAGTACTTC.